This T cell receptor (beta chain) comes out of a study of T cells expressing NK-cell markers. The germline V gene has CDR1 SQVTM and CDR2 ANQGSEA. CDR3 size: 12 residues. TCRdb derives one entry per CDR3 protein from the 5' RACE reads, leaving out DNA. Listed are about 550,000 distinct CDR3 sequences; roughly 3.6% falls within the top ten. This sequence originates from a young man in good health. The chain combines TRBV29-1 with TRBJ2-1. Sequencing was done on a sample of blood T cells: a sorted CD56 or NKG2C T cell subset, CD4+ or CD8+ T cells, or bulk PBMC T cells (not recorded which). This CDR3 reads CSVEDGFYEQFF.